Each of the 29 T cell receptor beta chains below was sequenced from the same sample in a study of T cell clones after liver transplantation. TCRdb's table, derived via immunoSEQ multiplex PCR, lists solely in-frame clones and lacks some. The sample lists around 43,000 clones; more than 70% were seen once. Sequences were derived from CD4+ T cells from blood, sampled 24 months after liver transplant. These receptors all stem from a human patient who received a liver transplant. The T cells may partly be graft donor cells.

The V gene is TRBV5-1, the J gene TRBJ1-1, with unresolved D. Germline CDR1 reads SGHRS; CDR2 reads YFSETQ. Trimming took 0 bases from V and 0 from J, leaving 6 bases between them. The CDR3 is 14 residues long. The CDR3 nucleotides are TGCGCCAGCAGCTTGGGGGTCCTGAACACTGAAGCTTTCTTT. Translating gives CASSLGVLNTEAFF.

This sequence joins TRBV5-1 and TRBJ2-5; 7 bases are shared with TRBD2. With V trimmed by 0 bases and J by 5 bases, 7 bases remained unmatched. Germline V gene sequence: CDR1 SGHRS, CDR2 YFSETQ. The CDR3 is 15 amino acids. CDR3 amino acids: CASSLVAGDSETQYF. The CDR3 nucleotides read TGCGCCAGCAGCTTGGTGGCGGGAGATTCGGAGACCCAGTACTTC.

V is TRBV7-3 and J is TRBJ2-5; TRBD2 aligns across 10 bases. This CDR3 is 18 amino acids long. Germline CDR1 reads SGHTA; CDR2 reads FQGTGA. V trimming: 0 bases; J trimming: 4 bases; junction bases outside the gene matches: 11. CDR3 in amino acids: CASSLTVKAGGPRETQYF. In DNA, the CDR3 is TGTGCCAGCAGCTTAACTGTAAAAGCGGGGGGGCCTAGAGAGACCCAGTACTTC.

Concerning this clone itself: An end of the junction differs from the germline gene, which may be a read error. The rearrangement links TRBV29-1 to TRBJ2-2; D gene uncertain. CDR3 length: 12 amino acids. Germline CDR1 SQVTM, CDR2 ANQGSEA. CDR3 nucleotides: TGCAGCGTTAAAGAAGTCACCGGGGAGCTGTTTTTT. This sequence encodes CSVKEVTGELFF.

The chain has TRBV7-2 and TRBJ1-2, with D tentatively TRBD1 (5 bases). The germline V and J ends were trimmed by 0 bases and 8 bases, with 22 bases remaining between them. Germline V gene sequence: CDR1 SGHTA, CDR2 FQGNSA. This CDR3 has 17 residues. CDR3 protein: CASSLARRQPGPQGYTF. CDR3 coding DNA: TGTGCCAGCAGCTTAGCGAGGAGACAGCCCGGACCTCAAGGCTACACCTTC.

This chain links TRBV4-1 with TRBJ2-3; D not certain. V was pared by 3 bases and J by 0 bases, with 10 bases between. CDR3 length: 15 residues. CDR1 MGHRA and CDR2 YSYEKL come from the germline V gene. CDR3 nucleotides: TGCGCCAGCAGCCACCTCCCATCCAGCACAGATACGCAGTATTTT. Its protein is CASSHLPSSTDTQYF.

The chain employs TRBV5-4 and TRBJ2-6; D unclear. The CDR3 has 16 amino acids. Germline V gives CDR1 SGHNT, CDR2 YYREEE (reference sequence). Trimming took off 4 bases at V and 0 bases at J, with 11 bases between the two ends. CDR3 loop: CASSQAWRSGANVLTF. CDR3 nucleotide sequence: TGTGCCAGCAGCCAAGCGTGGCGCTCTGGGGCCAACGTCCTGACTTTC.

The V call is TRBV7-3, the J call TRBJ2-1; 12 bases map to TRBD2. V lost 5 bases, J lost 12 bases, and 14 bases stayed unmatched. This CDR3 is built from 16 residues. The germline V gene has CDR1 SGHTA and CDR2 FQGTGA. The CDR3 protein is CASSRIGLAGGRGQFF. DNA for the CDR3: TGTGCCAGCAGCCGCATCGGGCTAGCGGGAGGGCGAGGGCAGTTCTTC.

The rearrangement joins TRBV10-1 to TRBJ2-5, with D tentatively TRBD1 or TRBD2 (5 bases each). V was shortened by 8 bases and J by 5 bases, with 18 bases between the two germline ends. The CDR3 runs 14 residues. In germline, CDR1 is WNHNN, CDR2 SYGVQD (reference sequence). This CDR3 reads CASGSRVNEETQYF. The CDR3 nucleotides are TGCGCCAGCGGGAGCAGGGTTAATGAGGAGACCCAGTACTTC.

This clone was observed once. The chain recombines TRBV18 with TRBJ1-1; D gene ambiguous. V dropped 5 bases and J dropped 0 bases, with 7 bases sitting between them. The CDR3 runs 13 residues. In germline, CDR1 is KGHSH, CDR2 LQKENI. The CDR3 coding sequence is TGTGCCAGCTCAAACAGTTTGAACACTGAAGCTTTCTTT. Translated, it gives CASSNSLNTEAFF.

The chain links TRBV2 to TRBJ2-3; no reliable D call. Germline V CDR1 and CDR2: SNHLY, FYNNEI. Trimming removed 6 bases at V and 0 bases at J, with 10 bases between. The CDR3 covers 14 residues. CDR3 coding DNA: TGTGCCAGCAGCGCACTCCCTAGCACAGATACGCAGTATTTT. Translated, it gives CASSALPSTDTQYF.

V gene TRBV10-1 combines with J gene TRBJ2-5; possible D gene TRBD2, 5 bases. Germline-derived CDR1 and CDR2 are WNHNN and SYGVQD (reference sequence). The CDR3 runs 14 residues. V was clipped by 0 bases and J by 9 bases, with 14 bases between them. CDR3 residues: CASSESPGSAAQYF. In DNA form, the CDR3 reads TGCGCCAGCAGTGAGTCCCCGGGGTCCGCGGCCCAGTACTTC.

The chain carries TRBV7-2 and TRBJ2-1, with D possibly being TRBD1 or TRBD2 (5 bases each). Germline CDR1 reads SGHTA; CDR2 reads FQGNSA. The CDR3 is 14 residues long. Trimming removed 7 bases from V and 1 base from J, with 11 bases in between. This CDR3 is CASTSWGSYNEQFF. The CDR3 nucleotides are TGTGCCAGCACCTCCTGGGGGTCCTACAATGAGCAGTTCTTC.

This sequence joins TRBV5-1 and TRBJ2-1, with D hard to call. This CDR3 is 14 amino acids long. Germline CDR1 reads SGHRS; CDR2 reads YFSETQ. With 0 bases removed from V and 0 bases from J, the gap between germline ends came to 4 bases. The CDR3 loop is CASSLASSYNEQFF. The DNA of the CDR3 is TGCGCCAGCAGCTTGGCTAGCTCCTACAATGAGCAGTTCTTC.

The V gene is TRBV18, the J gene TRBJ2-1; 11 bases fit TRBD1. Germline-derived CDR1 and CDR2 are KGHSH and LQKENI. CDR3 size: 18 residues. The junction had 12 bases not matched to a gene; V was cut back by 3 bases and J by 5 bases. CDR3 region: CASSPPNAGTGGNNEQFF. The CDR3 DNA follows: TGTGCCAGCTCACCTCCTAACGCCGGGACAGGGGGAAACAATGAGCAGTTCTTC.

V is TRBV6-6 and J is TRBJ1-2; D is ambiguous. From germline, CDR1 is MNHNY and CDR2 SVGAGI (reference sequence). Trimming took 7 bases from V and 6 from J, leaving 12 bases between them. This CDR3 spans 12 amino acids. The CDR3: CASTRLLDGYTF. The CDR3, as DNA: TGTGCCAGCACACGACTCCTGGATGGCTACACCTTC.

The chain joins TRBV18 to TRBJ1-3; D uncertain. The CDR3 length is 12 residues. The germline CDR1 and CDR2 sequences are KGHSH and LQKENI. V shed 0 bases and J shed 4 bases, with 1 base lying between them. The CDR3 DNA sequence: TGTGCCAGCTCACCACCCGGAAACACCATATATTTT. It is translated as CASSPPGNTIYF.

V is TRBV14 and J is TRBJ2-3; no reliable D call. With 0 bases removed from V and 1 base from J, the gap between germline ends came to 8 bases. From germline, CDR1 is SGHDN and CDR2 FVKESK. This CDR3 is built from 15 residues. CDR3 DNA: TGTGCCAGCAGCCAAGACAGATCGGGCACAGATACGCAGTATTTT. Its protein product is CASSQDRSGTDTQYF.

The CDR3 region has the DNA TGTGCCAGCAGTTTTGCGGACAGGAACCAAGCGCGTGGCTACACCTTC. Translating it yields CASSFADRNQARGYTF. The V gene is TRBV28, the J gene TRBJ1-2, with 7 bases aligning to TRBD1. Germline V gene sequence: CDR1 MDHEN, CDR2 SYDVKM. Germline trimming cut 3 bases from V and 7 bases from J; bases unmatched to any gene: 14. The CDR3 totals 16 residues.

This rearrangement joins TRBV9 to TRBJ2-1; D remains unclear. Trimming took 2 bases from V and 5 from J, leaving 5 bases between them. The germline V gene encodes CDR1 SGDLS and CDR2 YYNGEE. This CDR3 spans 12 amino acids. This chain's CDR3 is CASSVSNNEQFF. As DNA, the CDR3 is TGTGCCAGCAGCGTCAGCAACAATGAGCAGTTCTTC.

The chain uses TRBV5-6 and TRBJ1-2, with 7 bases matching TRBD1. V was clipped by 0 bases and J by 3 bases; unmatched bases: 2. The CDR3 is 14 amino acids. Germline loops: CDR1 SGHDT, CDR2 YYEEEE. The DNA for the CDR3 is TGTGCCAGCAGCTTGGGGGGACAGTACTATGGCTACACCTTC. It encodes CASSLGGQYYGYTF.

The chain employs TRBV5-1 and TRBJ2-7; 11 nucleotides agree with TRBD1. The ends lost 3 bases at V and 4 bases at J; junction bases unmatched: 3. The CDR3 extends over 14 amino acids. Germline CDR1 is SGHRS and CDR2 is YFSETQ. The CDR3 DNA reads TGCGCCAGCAGCTCCGGGACAGGGGGGTACGAGCAGTACTTC. Protein product: CASSSGTGGYEQYF.

The chain is built from TRBV5-1 and TRBJ2-3; perhaps TRBD1 as D (7 bases). The V and J ends lost 1 base and 1 base respectively, with 13 bases between them. Per germline, CDR1 SGHRS and CDR2 YFSETQ. CDR3 length equals 16 residues. CDR3 sequence (DNA): TGCGCCAGCAGCTTGTCTGGAGGGACAGGCACAGATACGCAGTATTTT. Its protein product is CASSLSGGTGTDTQYF.

The CDR3 DNA sequence: TGTGCCAGCTCACCAAGGTATCGGGGGTCCGCGGTGCCCCAGCATTTT. Translating it yields CASSPRYRGSAVPQHF. The chain recombines TRBV18 with TRBJ1-5; D perhaps matches TRBD1 (5 bases). The CDR3 is 16 residues long. V dropped 2 bases and J dropped 9 bases, with 20 bases sitting between them. Germline values: CDR1 KGHSH, CDR2 LQKENI.

This clone was seen a handful of times. The genes are TRBV20-1 and TRBJ1-4, with a possible D match to TRBD1 (5 bases). Trimming stripped 4 bases from V and 5 bases from J, with 5 bases between. This CDR3 has 11 residues. Germline CDR1 is DFQATT and CDR2 is SNEGSKA (reference sequence). DNA for the CDR3: TGCAGTGCTAACAGGAATGAAAAACTGTTTTTT. It yields the protein CSANRNEKLFF.

The V and J genes are TRBV19 and TRBJ1-1; D is undetermined. The germline V and J ends were trimmed by 6 bases and 6 bases, with 17 bases remaining between them. The CDR3 has 14 residues. The V gene's germline CDR1 is LNHDA and CDR2 SQIVND (reference sequence). The CDR3 DNA sequence: TGTGCCAGTAGACCGACGGTAGTCGGCGCTGAAGCTTTCTTT. It encodes CASRPTVVGAEAFF.

This chain uses TRBV19 with TRBJ1-1; no clear D. V was shortened by 2 bases and J by 3 bases, with 1 base between the two germline ends. The CDR3 has 11 amino acids. The germline gives CDR1 LNHDA, CDR2 SQIVND (reference sequence). CDR3 bases: TGTGCCAGTAGTATATACACTGAAGCTTTCTTT. Amino acid sequence: CASSIYTEAFF.

In DNA, the CDR3 is TGTGCCAGCAGCTCCCTCGGAGGGGGCAAGGGCTACACCTTC. Translating gives CASSSLGGGKGYTF. This chain links TRBV11-2 with TRBJ1-2; TRBD1 agrees at 7 bases. Germline V gene sequence: CDR1 SGHAT, CDR2 FQNNGV. V was clipped by 4 bases and J by 8 bases; unmatched bases: 10. The CDR3 runs 14 residues.

The table lists this clone with a few counts. V is TRBV6-5 and J is TRBJ1-2, with 8 bases matching TRBD1. Losses at the gene ends were 7 bases for V and 8 bases for J; bases not matched to a gene: 6. Germline CDR1 reads MNHEY; CDR2 reads SVGAGI. The length of the CDR3 is 12 residues. CDR3 in DNA: TGTGCCAGCAAGGATGGGACAGGCGGCTACACCTTC. Its translation: CASKDGTGGYTF.